This T cell receptor (beta chain) was found in a study of blood T cells in healthy people across ages. At least ten counts were recorded for this clonotype. A single base separates this from a much larger clone, so it may be a read error. Together with a sample-barcoded 5' primer, a J-beta primer mix was included in a second PCR lasting about 6 to 11 cycles. TCRdb recomputed calls from the 5' RACE reads with MiXCR, one row per CDR3 protein. The sample yields more than 800,000 distinct CDR3 sequences, 25% to 35% seen once. The CDR3 extends over 13 amino acids. Germline CDR1 LGHDT, CDR2 YNNKEL (reference sequence).

This TCR came from a woman of 80 years or more in good health. Source material: blood. The gene calls are TRBV3-1 and TRBJ2-7; no clear D gene. The DNA end favors TRBJ2-5, so the J call may be wrong. Here the CDR3 reads CANSQTNYGTQYF. The CDR3 nucleotides read TGTGCCAACAGCCAGACCAACTATGGGACCCAGTACTTC.